This entry lists 3 T cell receptor beta chains sequenced from one sample in a study of cytomegalovirus exposure and HLA in healthy donors. TCRdb's table, derived via immunoSEQ multiplex PCR, lists solely in-frame clones and lacks some. Counted here are a few hundred thousand clones, around 87% occurring once; the ten biggest clones make up 0.37%. Sequenced material: PBMCs. The receptors shown here come from a young woman in good health and CMV-seronegative.

This clone was counted once. The chain uses TRBV5-1 and TRBJ2-5; weak D call: TRBD2 (6 bases). The V end was cut by 4 bases, the J end by 5 bases, with 12 bases between. Looked up from germline, CDR1 is SGHRS and CDR2 is YFSETQ. The CDR3 is 13 residues long. The CDR3 is CASSRGGKETQYF. In DNA form, the CDR3 reads TGCGCCAGCAGCCGTGGAGGGAAGGAGACCCAGTACTTC.

This clone was detected a few times. The rearrangement uses TRBV6-5 and TRBJ2-3; TRBD2 is a possible D gene (5 bases). Germline CDR1 reads MNHEY; CDR2 reads SVGAGI. V was cut by 4 bases and J by 2 bases, with 13 bases left in between. The CDR3 extends over 15 amino acids. The CDR3 DNA reads TGTGCCAGCAGTTCTTCCACGGGAAACACAGATACGCAGTATTTT. This translates into CASSSSTGNTDTQYF.

The V call is TRBV5-6, the J call TRBJ2-5; TRBD1 aligns across 7 bases. Germline values: CDR1 SGHDT, CDR2 YYEEEE. V dropped 2 bases and J dropped 1; count of bases not matched to a gene: 5. There are 15 residues in the CDR3. The DNA for the CDR3 is TGTGCCAGCAGCTTTTCCGGGACAGCCCAAGAGACCCAGTACTTC. Translated, it gives CASSFSGTAQETQYF.